The 32 T cell receptor beta chains reported below all come from one sample, sequenced in a study of control samples from healthy donors and cancer patients. Assay: immunoSEQ multiplex PCR; the TCRdb copy retains only in-frame clones and omits some. The table lists about 140,000 clones, around 94% of them singletons. The sequenced sample consisted of blood. Receptors originate from a man aged 35 to 55 in good health.

This clone was observed once. The V and J genes are TRBV5-6 and TRBJ1-1; TRBD1 agrees at 7 bases. This CDR3 is built from 13 residues. The germline CDR1 and CDR2 sequences are SGHDT and YYEEEE. V lost 4 bases to trimming and J lost 6 bases; unmatched junction nucleotides: 6. CDR3 DNA: TGTGCCAGCAGCATCGGGACAGAACCTGAAGCTTTCTTT. This gives the protein CASSIGTEPEAFF.

The rearrangement joins TRBV28 to TRBJ2-7, with 7 bases lining up with TRBD2. V lost 3 bases to trimming and J lost 4 bases; unmatched junction nucleotides: 9. The CDR3 totals 15 residues. The germline gives CDR1 MDHEN, CDR2 SYDVKM. The CDR3: CASSFRLGRAYEQYF. Written as DNA, the CDR3 is TGTGCCAGCAGTTTCCGTCTGGGGAGGGCATACGAGCAGTACTTC.

The chain couples TRBV6-5 to TRBJ2-7, with D perhaps matching TRBD1 (6 bases). Germline assignment: CDR1 MNHEY and CDR2 SVGAGI. The length of the CDR3 is 15 residues. Trimming removed 2 bases from V and 0 bases from J, with 11 bases in between. The chain's CDR3 is CASSYGRTVSYEQYF. The CDR3 DNA is TGTGCCAGCAGTTACGGGCGGACAGTCTCCTACGAGCAGTACTTC.

The genes are TRBV24-1 and TRBJ2-5; 11 nucleotides match TRBD2. The germline V gene encodes CDR1 KGHDR and CDR2 SFDVKD. The CDR3 loop spans 15 amino acids. V lost 5 bases and J lost 4; bases outside the gene matches: 5. This chain's CDR3 is CATSVTSGRSETQYF. For the CDR3, the DNA is TGTGCCACCAGTGTTACTAGCGGGAGATCAGAGACCCAGTACTTC.

J is TRBJ1-6 and V is TRBV6-4; no definite D call. V was cut by 6 bases and J by 6 bases, with 9 bases left in between. The germline V gene encodes CDR1 MRHNA and CDR2 SNTAGT. This CDR3 has 13 residues. The CDR3 coding sequence is TGTGCCAGCAGCAGAAGCGGTAATTCACCCCTCCACTTT. Protein: CASSRSGNSPLHF.

The chain links TRBV30 to TRBJ1-2, with 8 bases identical to TRBD1. V trimming: 5 bases; J trimming: 1 base; junction bases outside the gene matches: 9. CDR1 and CDR2 (germline): GTSNPN, SVGIG (reference sequence). The CDR3 has 15 amino acids. CDR3 nucleotides: TGTGCCTGGGTAGACAGGGACAGGATTAACTATGGCTACACCTTC. This encodes CAWVDRDRINYGYTF.

The chain recombines TRBV19 with TRBJ2-1, with 7 positions matching TRBD2. With 2 bases clipped from V and 3 bases from J, the junction kept 10 bases outside the gene matches. The CDR3 is made up of 17 amino acids. Germline V gives CDR1 LNHDA, CDR2 SQIVND (reference sequence). DNA of the CDR3: TGTGCCAGTAGTATAAGCGCAGCGGGGCCCCTCTACAATGAGCAGTTCTTC. It translates to CASSISAAGPLYNEQFF.

This chain joins TRBV10-2 and TRBJ1-3, with D unresolved. V was shortened by 3 bases and J by 4 bases, with 4 bases between the two germline ends. This CDR3 contains 12 residues. Germline V gene data show CDR1 as WSHSY and CDR2 as SAAADI. The CDR3 sequence: CASSERGNTIYF. The CDR3 nucleotides are TGCGCCAGCAGTGAAAGGGGAAACACCATATATTTT.

This chain joins TRBV2 and TRBJ2-1; D possibly corresponds to TRBD1 (5 bases). The CDR3 contains 12 residues. Per the germline V gene, CDR1 is SNHLY and CDR2 is FYNNEI. Trimming removed 8 bases at V and 2 bases at J, with 7 bases between. The CDR3 DNA sequence: TGTGCCAGCTACAGGACCTACAATGAGCAGTTCTTC. It specifies CASYRTYNEQFF. The full variable domain, completed using reference TRBV2 and TRBJ2-1, is EPEVTQTPSHQVTQMGQEVILRCVPISNHLYFYWYRQILGQKVEFLVSFYNNEISEKSEIFDDQFSVERPDGSNFTLKIRSTKLEDSAMYFCASYRTYNEQFFGPGTRLTVL.

V is TRBV12-3 or TRBV12-4 and J is TRBJ2-5; unclear D gene. The V end was cut by 3 bases, the J end by 2 bases, with 7 bases between. This CDR3 has 13 amino acids. The CDR3 DNA is TGTGCCAGCAGTTTCGATCGACAAGAGACCCAGTACTTC. This gives the protein CASSFDRQETQYF.

This chain connects TRBV5-1 to TRBJ1-1, with TRBD1 as a possible D gene (6 bases). The CDR3 spans 14 residues. Germline V CDR1 and CDR2: SGHRS, YFSETQ. V was clipped by 4 bases and J by 5 bases, with 15 bases between them. Here the CDR3 reads CASSRGGAGTEAFF. CDR3 nucleotides: TGCGCCAGCAGCAGGGGGGGCGCCGGGACTGAAGCTTTCTTT.

This clone was recorded once. The chain joins TRBV5-1 to TRBJ1-2, with D unclear. CDR1 is SGHRS and CDR2 is YFSETQ in the germline V gene. The CDR3 covers 15 residues. Trimming pared 0 bases from V and 4 bases from J, leaving 13 bases between. CDR3: CASSLEGSEGYGYTF. CDR3 sequence (DNA): TGCGCCAGCAGCTTGGAGGGCAGTGAGGGCTATGGCTACACCTTC.

The chain links TRBV19 to TRBJ1-2; D is ambiguous. CDR3 size: 12 residues. The germline V and J ends were trimmed by 5 bases and 7 bases, with 11 bases remaining between them. CDR1 LNHDA and CDR2 SQIVND come from the germline V gene (reference sequence). DNA of the CDR3: TGTGCCAGTAGTCCCGGTGCGGGTGGCTACACCTTC. It is translated as CASSPGAGGYTF.

The chain combines TRBV24-1 with TRBJ2-5, with TRBD2 matching 8 bases. Germline trimming cut 4 bases from V and 4 bases from J; bases unmatched to any gene: 7. Per germline, CDR1 KGHDR and CDR2 SFDVKD. This CDR3 contains 15 residues. In nucleotides, the CDR3 is TGTGCCACCAGTGACCCCTCGGGAGGGAGAGAGACCCAGTACTTC. Its protein product is CATSDPSGGRETQYF.

The chain carries TRBV7-8 and TRBJ2-7; D remains ambiguous. V was trimmed by 5 bases and J by 1 base, leaving 12 bases between them. This CDR3 has 14 residues. The germline CDR1 and CDR2 sequences are SGHVS and FQNEAQ. CDR3 sequence reads: CASSDGGSSYEQYF. In nucleotides, the CDR3 is TGTGCCAGCAGCGATGGCGGCAGTTCCTACGAGCAGTACTTC.

This clone was found once. J is TRBJ2-2 and V is TRBV2; D is undetermined. The V and J ends lost 3 bases and 0 bases respectively, with 5 bases between them. This CDR3 comprises 14 residues. Germline V gene sequence: CDR1 SNHLY, CDR2 FYNNEI. Here the CDR3 reads CASSETSNTGELFF. Here the CDR3 DNA reads TGTGCCAGCAGTGAGACGTCGAACACCGGGGAGCTGTTTTTT. Supplemented by reference TRBV2 and TRBJ2-2, the full variable domain reads EPEVTQTPSHQVTQMGQEVILRCVPISNHLYFYWYRQILGQKVEFLVSFYNNEISEKSEIFDDQFSVERPDGSNFTLKIRSTKLEDSAMYFCASSETSNTGELFFGEGSRLTVL.

In DNA form, the CDR3 reads TGTGCCACCAGCAGTCGGACAGCTTATAGCAATCAGCCCCAGCATTTT. Protein product: CATSSRTAYSNQPQHF. The chain combines TRBV15 with TRBJ1-5, with TRBD1 as a possible D gene (6 bases). The CDR3 has 16 residues. Germline CDR1 is LNHNV and CDR2 is YYDKDF (reference sequence). Trimming took 3 bases from V and 0 from J, leaving 12 bases between them.

This clone occurred once. The chain couples TRBV18 to TRBJ1-4, with D perhaps TRBD1 (5 bases). CDR1 KGHSH and CDR2 LQKENI come from the germline V gene. There are 14 residues in the CDR3. Trimming took off 2 bases at V and 5 bases at J, with 9 bases between the two ends. CDR3 protein: CASSPTEGNEKLFF. Written as DNA, the CDR3 is TGTGCCAGCTCACCAACAGAGGGGAATGAAAAACTGTTTTTT.

The chain combines TRBV7-9 with TRBJ2-3, with TRBD2 as a possible D gene (5 bases). Trimming removed 3 bases at V and 5 bases at J, with 18 bases between. The germline CDR1 and CDR2 sequences are SEHNR and FQNEAQ (reference sequence). The CDR3 covers 16 residues. The CDR3 loop reads CASSLSSASFQDTQYF. CDR3 in DNA: TGTGCCAGCAGCTTGTCGTCGGCTAGCTTTCAAGATACGCAGTATTTT.

This clone has a single count. The gene calls are TRBV11-2 and TRBJ2-3; 8 bases are a match to TRBD1. The CDR3 is 14 residues long. The J segment lost 4 bases and the V segment lost 5 bases, leaving 5 bases of the junction unmatched. The germline V gene encodes CDR1 SGHAT and CDR2 FQNNGV. The chain's CDR3 is CASSRGTGSDTQYF. The CDR3 coding sequence is TGTGCCAGCAGCCGGGGGACAGGCTCAGATACGCAGTATTTT.

This chain's CDR3 is CASIPGRVNTEAFF. DNA for the CDR3: TGTGCCAGCATCCCGGGGAGGGTGAACACTGAAGCTTTCTTT. The V call is TRBV28, the J call TRBJ1-1; no definite D call. Trimming removed 7 bases at V and 0 bases at J, with 12 bases between. Germline V gene lookup returns CDR1 MDHEN and CDR2 SYDVKM. This CDR3 region has 14 residues.

The rearrangement links TRBV4-3 to TRBJ2-2; 7 bases match TRBD1. The ends lost 4 bases at V and 4 bases at J; junction bases unmatched: 12. The CDR3 loop spans 17 amino acids. From germline, CDR1 is LGHNA and CDR2 YSLEER. The CDR3 sequence: CASSRDTGETSTGELFF. In DNA, the CDR3 is TGCGCCAGCAGCCGAGATACAGGGGAAACGAGCACCGGGGAGCTGTTTTTT.

The chain is built from TRBV6-6 and TRBJ1-4; D might be TRBD1 (6 bases). The CDR3 runs 13 residues. Trimming removed 5 bases at V and 8 bases at J, with 12 bases between. CDR1 and CDR2 (germline): MNHNY, SVGAGI (reference sequence). The CDR3 spells CASSPTRGEKLFF. The CDR3 DNA is TGTGCCAGCAGTCCCACCAGGGGAGAAAAACTGTTTTTT.

The CDR3 protein is CASSLGLGLAGENEQFF. The CDR3 DNA is TGTGCCAGCAGCTTAGGCCTAGGACTAGCGGGAGAGAATGAGCAGTTCTTC. The chain has TRBV7-8 and TRBJ2-1; TRBD2 matches at 13 bases. The germline V gene encodes CDR1 SGHVS and CDR2 FQNEAQ. Germline trimming cut 1 base from V and 7 bases from J; bases unmatched to any gene: 7. This CDR3 contains 17 residues. The variable domain in full, with the rest retrieved from reference TRBV7-8 and TRBJ2-1, is GAGVSQSPRYKVAKRGQDVALRCDPISGHVSLFWYQQALGQGPEFLTYFQNEAQLDKSGLPSDRFFAERPEGSVSTLKIQRTQQEDSAVYLCASSLGLGLAGENEQFFGPGTRLTVL.

The rearrangement uses TRBV21-1 and TRBJ2-4. TRBV21-1 constitutes a pseudogene. The length of the CDR3 is 19 residues. The DNA of the CDR3 is TGTGCCAGCAATATAGAAGCCGATGGCAGCTATCTAGCCAAAAACATTCAGTACTTC. It is translated as CASNIEADGSYLAKNIQYF.

The V call is TRBV29-1, the J call TRBJ2-1; 10 bases agree with TRBD1. The trim removed 7 bases at V and 12 bases at J, leaving 9 bases unmatched. Per germline, CDR1 SQVTM and CDR2 ANQGSEA. The CDR3 totals 12 residues. The CDR3 spells CSDTRQGAPQFF. The DNA of the CDR3 is TGCAGCGACACTCGACAGGGGGCCCCGCAGTTCTTC.

This sequence joins TRBV28 and TRBJ2-7; 11 nucleotides align to TRBD2. The V and J ends lost 6 bases and 1 base, in that order; junction bases with no gene match: 5. This CDR3 spans 15 amino acids. In germline, CDR1 is MDHEN, CDR2 SYDVKM. CDR3 DNA: TGTGCCAGCAGCCAGGGACTAGCGGCGTCCTACGAGCAGTACTTC. Protein sequence: CASSQGLAASYEQYF.

The V call is TRBV19, the J call TRBJ1-2; D not resolved. The germline gives CDR1 LNHDA, CDR2 SQIVND (reference sequence). Between the trimmed V and J ends, which lost 7 bases and 4 bases, there was a span of 10 bases. This CDR3 comprises 12 residues. CDR3 DNA sequence: TGTGCCAGTATAAAGGGATTCTATGGCTACACCTTC. It specifies CASIKGFYGYTF.

The V gene is TRBV29-1, the J gene TRBJ2-2; 8 bases are shared with TRBD2. Germline V CDR1 and CDR2: SQVTM, ANQGSEA. V gave up 4 bases and J gave up 4 bases; unmatched junction bases: 5. The CDR3 has 14 residues. CDR3 sequence: CSVGVSGATGELFF. In nucleotides, the CDR3 is TGCAGCGTTGGGGTTAGCGGGGCCACCGGGGAGCTGTTTTTT.

This chain links TRBV7-8 with TRBJ2-1; 11 bases line up with TRBD2. CDR1 is SGHVS, CDR2 FQNEAQ, per germline. CDR3 length: 15 residues. The V gene end was trimmed by 3 bases and the J gene end by 5 bases; junction bases not matched to a gene: 3. The CDR3 is CASSFGTSGNNEQFF. The CDR3 DNA reads TGTGCCAGCAGCTTTGGGACTAGCGGTAACAATGAGCAGTTCTTC. Combining the CDR3 with reference TRBV7-8 and TRBJ2-1 gives the whole variable domain GAGVSQSPRYKVAKRGQDVALRCDPISGHVSLFWYQQALGQGPEFLTYFQNEAQLDKSGLPSDRFFAERPEGSVSTLKIQRTQQEDSAVYLCASSFGTSGNNEQFFGPGTRLTVL.

V usage is TRBV11-2 and J usage is TRBJ1-1, with D hard to call. Germline CDR1 reads SGHAT; CDR2 reads FQNNGV. V lost 1 base to trimming and J lost 0 bases, with 18 bases between them. This CDR3 contains 18 residues. CDR3 region: CASSLVFNPKALNTEAFF. The DNA of the CDR3 is TGTGCCAGCAGCTTAGTCTTTAACCCTAAGGCATTGAACACTGAAGCTTTCTTT.

This chain connects TRBV6-2 or TRBV6-3 to TRBJ1-5; 9 positions agree with TRBD1. Germline CDR1 MNHEY, CDR2 SVGEGT. CDR3 length equals 18 residues. The trim removed 5 bases at V and 2 bases at J, leaving 13 bases unmatched. This chain's CDR3 is CASSTPGQGGLGNQPQHF. Written as DNA, the CDR3 is TGTGCCAGCAGTACACCGGGACAGGGAGGTCTAGGCAATCAGCCCCAGCATTTT.